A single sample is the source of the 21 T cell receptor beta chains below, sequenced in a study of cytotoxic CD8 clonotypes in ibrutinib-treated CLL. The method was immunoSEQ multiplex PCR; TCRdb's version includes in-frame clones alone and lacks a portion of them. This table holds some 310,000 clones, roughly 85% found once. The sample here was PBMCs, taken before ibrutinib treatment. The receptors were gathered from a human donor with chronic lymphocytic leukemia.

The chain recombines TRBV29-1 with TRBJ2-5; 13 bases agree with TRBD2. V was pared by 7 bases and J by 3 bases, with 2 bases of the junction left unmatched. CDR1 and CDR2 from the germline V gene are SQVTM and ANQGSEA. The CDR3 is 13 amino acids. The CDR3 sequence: CSGGTSGKETQYF. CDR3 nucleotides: TGCAGCGGAGGGACTAGCGGGAAAGAGACCCAGTACTTC.

The CDR3 loop reads CASSSVGNEQFF. The CDR3 bases are TGCGCCAGCAGCTCCGTTGGCAATGAGCAGTTCTTC. The chain carries TRBV10-1 and TRBJ2-1; D is ambiguous. Trimming cost V 6 bases and J 6 bases, with 9 bases left between them. The CDR3 has 12 residues. Germline V lookup: CDR1 WNHNN, CDR2 SYGVQD (reference sequence).

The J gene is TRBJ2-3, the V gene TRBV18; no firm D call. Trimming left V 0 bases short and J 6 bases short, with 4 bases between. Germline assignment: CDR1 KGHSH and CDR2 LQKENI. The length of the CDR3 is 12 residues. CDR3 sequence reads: CASSPPSDTQYF. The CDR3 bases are TGTGCCAGCTCACCACCATCTGATACGCAGTATTTT.

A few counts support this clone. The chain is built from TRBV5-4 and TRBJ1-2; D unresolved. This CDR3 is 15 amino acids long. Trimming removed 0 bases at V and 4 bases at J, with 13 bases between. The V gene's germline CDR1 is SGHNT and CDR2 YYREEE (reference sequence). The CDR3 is CASSLAYEGGYGYTF. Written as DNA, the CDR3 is TGTGCCAGCAGCTTGGCCTACGAGGGCGGCTATGGCTACACCTTC. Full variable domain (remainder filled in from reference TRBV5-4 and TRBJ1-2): ETGVTQSPTHLIKTRGQQVTLRCSSQSGHNTVSWYQQALGQGPQFIFQYYREEENGRGNFPPRFSGLQFPNYSSELNVNALELDDSALYLCASSLAYEGGYGYTFGSGTRLTVV.

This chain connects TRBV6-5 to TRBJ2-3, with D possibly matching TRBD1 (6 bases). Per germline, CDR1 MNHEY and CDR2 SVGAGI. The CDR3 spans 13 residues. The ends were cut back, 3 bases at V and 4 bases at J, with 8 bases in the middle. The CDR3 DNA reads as TGTGCCAGCAGTTATGCAGGGGCAGATACGCAGTATTTT. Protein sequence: CASSYAGADTQYF.

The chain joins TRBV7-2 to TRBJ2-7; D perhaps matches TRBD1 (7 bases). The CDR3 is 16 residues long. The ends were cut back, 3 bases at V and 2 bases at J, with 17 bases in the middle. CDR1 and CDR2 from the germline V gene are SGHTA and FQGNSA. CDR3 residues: CASSFGGQLAAYEQYF. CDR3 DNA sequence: TGTGCCAGCAGCTTCGGGGGACAGCTAGCTGCCTACGAGCAGTACTTC.

The CDR3 spells CAQRGGNTIYF. The CDR3 nucleotides read TGTGCCCAACGCGGGGGAAACACCATATATTTT. The gene calls are TRBV30 and TRBJ1-3; D gene unclear. V lost 8 bases and J lost 4, with 9 bases in between. The CDR3 totals 11 residues. Germline values: CDR1 GTSNPN, CDR2 SVGIG (reference sequence).

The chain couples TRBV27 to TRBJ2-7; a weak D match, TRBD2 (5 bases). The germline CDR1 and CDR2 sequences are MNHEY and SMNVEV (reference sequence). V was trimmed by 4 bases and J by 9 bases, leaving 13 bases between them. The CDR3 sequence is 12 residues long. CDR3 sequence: CASSSPGDRQYF. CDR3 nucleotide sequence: TGTGCCAGCAGTTCCCCCGGGGATCGGCAGTACTTC.

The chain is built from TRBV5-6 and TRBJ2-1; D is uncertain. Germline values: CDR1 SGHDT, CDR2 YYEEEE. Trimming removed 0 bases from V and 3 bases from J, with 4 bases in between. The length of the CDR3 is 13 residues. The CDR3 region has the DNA TGTGCCAGCAGCTTGGTTAGCTACAATGAGCAGTTCTTC. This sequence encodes CASSLVSYNEQFF.

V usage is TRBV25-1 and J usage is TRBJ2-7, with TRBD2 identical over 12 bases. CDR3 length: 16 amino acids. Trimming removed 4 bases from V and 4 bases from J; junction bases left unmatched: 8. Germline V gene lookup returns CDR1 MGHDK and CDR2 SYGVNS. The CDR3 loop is CASSGPPSGRGYEQYF. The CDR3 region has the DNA TGTGCCAGCAGTGGACCCCCTAGCGGGAGGGGTTACGAGCAGTACTTC.

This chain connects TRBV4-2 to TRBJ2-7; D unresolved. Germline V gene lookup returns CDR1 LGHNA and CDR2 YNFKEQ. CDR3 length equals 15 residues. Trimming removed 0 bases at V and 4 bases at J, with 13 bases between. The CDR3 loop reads CASSQDDHSVYEQYF. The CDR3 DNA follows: TGTGCCAGCAGCCAAGATGACCACTCCGTGTACGAGCAGTACTTC.

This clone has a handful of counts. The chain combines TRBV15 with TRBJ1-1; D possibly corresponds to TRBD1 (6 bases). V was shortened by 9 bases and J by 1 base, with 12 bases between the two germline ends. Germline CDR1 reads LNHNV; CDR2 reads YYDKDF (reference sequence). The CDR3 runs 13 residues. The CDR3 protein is CATTWGQNTEAFF. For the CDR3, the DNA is TGTGCCACTACATGGGGGCAGAACACTGAAGCTTTCTTT. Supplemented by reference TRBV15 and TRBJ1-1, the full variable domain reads DAMVIQNPRYQVTQFGKPVTLSCSQTLNHNVMYWYQQKSSQAPKLLFHYYDKDFNNEADTPDNFQSRRPNTSFCFLDIRSPGLGDTAMYLCATTWGQNTEAFFGQGTRLTVV.

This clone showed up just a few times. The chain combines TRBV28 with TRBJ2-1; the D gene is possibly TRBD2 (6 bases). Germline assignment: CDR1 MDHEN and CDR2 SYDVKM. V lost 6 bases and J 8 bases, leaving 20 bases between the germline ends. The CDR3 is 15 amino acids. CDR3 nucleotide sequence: TGTGCCAGCAGCTGGGACTGGGCCTTAGGGGATGAGCAGTTCTTC. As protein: CASSWDWALGDEQFF. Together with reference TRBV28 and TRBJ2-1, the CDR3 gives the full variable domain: DVKVTQSSRYLVKRTGEKVFLECVQDMDHENMFWYRQDPGLGLRLIYFSYDVKMKEKGDIPEGYSVSREKKERFSLILESASTNQTSMYLCASSWDWALGDEQFFGPGTRLTVL.

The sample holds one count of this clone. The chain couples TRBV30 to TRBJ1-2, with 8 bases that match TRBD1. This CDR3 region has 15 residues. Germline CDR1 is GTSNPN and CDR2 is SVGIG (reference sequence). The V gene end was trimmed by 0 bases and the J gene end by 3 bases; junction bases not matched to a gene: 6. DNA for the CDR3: TGTGCCTGGAGTGTAGAGACAGGGGAACACTATGGCTACACCTTC. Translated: CAWSVETGEHYGYTF.

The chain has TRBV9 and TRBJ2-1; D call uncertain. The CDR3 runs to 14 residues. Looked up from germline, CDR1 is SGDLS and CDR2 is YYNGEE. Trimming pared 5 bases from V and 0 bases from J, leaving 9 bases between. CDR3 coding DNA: TGTGCCAGCAGAATACTTAGCTCCTACAATGAGCAGTTCTTC. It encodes CASRILSSYNEQFF.

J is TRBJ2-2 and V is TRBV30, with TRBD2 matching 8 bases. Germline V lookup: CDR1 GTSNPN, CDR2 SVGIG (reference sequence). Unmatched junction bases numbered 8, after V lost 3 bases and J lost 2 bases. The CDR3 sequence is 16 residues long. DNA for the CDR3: TGTGCCTGGAGACGTGTACTAGCGGCTAACACCGGGGAGCTGTTTTTT. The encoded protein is CAWRRVLAANTGELFF.

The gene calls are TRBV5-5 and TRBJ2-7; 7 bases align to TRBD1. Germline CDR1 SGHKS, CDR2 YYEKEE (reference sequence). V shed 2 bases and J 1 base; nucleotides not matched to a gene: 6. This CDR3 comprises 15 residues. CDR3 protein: CASSFRGTASYEQYF. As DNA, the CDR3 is TGTGCCAGCAGCTTTCGAGGGACAGCGTCCTACGAGCAGTACTTC.

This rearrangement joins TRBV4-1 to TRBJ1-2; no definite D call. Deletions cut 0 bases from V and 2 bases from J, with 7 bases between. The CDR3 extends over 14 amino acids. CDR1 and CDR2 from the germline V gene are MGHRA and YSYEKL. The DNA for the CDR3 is TGCGCCAGCAGCCAAGACGGCAGAAACTATGGCTACACCTTC. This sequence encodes CASSQDGRNYGYTF.

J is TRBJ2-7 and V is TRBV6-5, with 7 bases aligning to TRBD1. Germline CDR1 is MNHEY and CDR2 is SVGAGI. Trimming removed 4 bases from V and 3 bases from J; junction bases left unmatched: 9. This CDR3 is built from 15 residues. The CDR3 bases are TGTGCCAGCAGTTCCATCACAGGGGCCCACTACGAGCAGTACTTC. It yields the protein CASSSITGAHYEQYF.

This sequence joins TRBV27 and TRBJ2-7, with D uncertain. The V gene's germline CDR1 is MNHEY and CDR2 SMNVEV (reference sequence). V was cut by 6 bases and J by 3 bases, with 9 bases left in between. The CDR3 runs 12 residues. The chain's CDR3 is CASRLGIYEQYF. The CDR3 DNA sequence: TGTGCCAGCAGGTTAGGGATCTACGAGCAGTACTTC.

The CDR3 spells CASSITATNEKLFF. CDR3 in DNA: TGTGCCAGTAGTATTACCGCAACTAATGAAAAACTGTTTTTT. The chain couples TRBV19 to TRBJ1-4; the D is unclear. The CDR3 is 14 amino acids. Germline V gives CDR1 LNHDA, CDR2 SQIVND (reference sequence). Trimming stripped 3 bases from V and 0 bases from J, with 5 bases between.